This TCR beta chain was sequenced during a study of blood T cell repertoires in COVID-19. On the study more broadly: In each case, the material was cDNA or gDNA derived from T cells, B-cell-depleted T cells, or PBMCs.

Assay: immunoSEQ multiplex PCR; the TCRdb copy retains only in-frame clones and omits some. The data show approximately 210,000 clones, 89% seen once. Trimming shortened V by 6 bases and J by 1 base, and 10 bases separated the two germline ends. The CDR3 is 13 amino acids. Germline V lookup: CDR1 SGHKS, CDR2 YYEKEE (reference sequence). Material: peripheral blood. The sequence was collected from a woman aged 35 to 49 with acute or convalescent COVID-19. The V call is TRBV5-5, the J call TRBJ1-1; D is unresolved. The CDR3 sequence is CASMRVANTEAFF. The CDR3 DNA follows: TGTGCCAGCATGAGGGTTGCGAACACTGAAGCTTTCTTT.